This T cell receptor beta chain comes out of a study of cytotoxic CD8 clonotypes in ibrutinib-treated CLL. The method was immunoSEQ multiplex PCR; TCRdb's version includes in-frame clones alone and lacks a portion of them. The sample contains approximately 90,000 clones, 60% to 80% of which appear only once. The germline CDR1 and CDR2 sequences are SGHNT and YENEEA. V lost 4 bases and J lost 6; bases outside the gene matches: 2. This CDR3 has 13 residues. This receptor was identified in a human donor with chronic lymphocytic leukemia. This chain uses TRBV11-3 with TRBJ2-7; 11 bases line up with TRBD2. The sample was PBMCs, taken after 24 months of ibrutinib treatment. CDR3 sequence: CASSSTSGSEQYF. The CDR3 DNA sequence: TGTGCCAGCAGCTCAACTAGCGGGAGCGAGCAGTACTTC.